These 9 T cell receptor beta chains originate from one sample sequenced in a study of shared clonotypes between healthy human individuals. Repertoires were generated with immunoSEQ multiplex PCR, while TCRdb's copy carries only in-frame clones and drops some. The table lists some 2 million clones, 95% of them singletons, with 0.13% in the top ten. Material for sequencing was naive CD4+ T cells sorted from blood. Sample subset: CD45RA+ positively selected. These receptors were taken from a man aged 18 to 29 in good health.

The chain employs TRBV6-1 and TRBJ2-7; D remains ambiguous. Germline loops: CDR1 MNHNS, CDR2 SASEGT. The CDR3 is 14 amino acids. The V end lost 2 bases, the J end lost 2 bases, and 10 bases lay between the germline ends. CDR3: CASSENPGTYEQYF. As DNA, the CDR3 is TGTGCCAGCAGTGAAAATCCAGGTACCTACGAGCAGTACTTC.

The V and J genes are TRBV28 and TRBJ1-4; D gene unclear. The CDR3 is 15 residues long. From germline, CDR1 is MDHEN and CDR2 SYDVKM. Trimming took 4 bases from V and 0 from J, leaving 9 bases between them. The CDR3 region has the DNA TGTGCCAGCAGTTCGGCTCTAACAACTAATGAAAAACTGTTTTTT. Protein sequence: CASSSALTTNEKLFF.

Turning to this clone: This sample includes further DNA sequences coding for the same CDR3. The chain combines TRBV14 with TRBJ2-7, with TRBD1 matching 7 bases. This CDR3 is built from 13 residues. Trimming took 1 base from V and 4 from J; bases not matched to a gene: 1. CDR1 is SGHDN and CDR2 is FVKESK in the germline V gene. CDR3 DNA: TGTGCCAGCAGCCAAGTACAGGGGTACGAGCAGTACTTC. This sequence encodes CASSQVQGYEQYF.

Here the CDR3 DNA reads TGTGCCAGCAGTGAAGAAAGCGGGGGGATTTCCGGGGAGCTGTTTTTT. Its translation is CASSEESGGISGELFF. The chain combines TRBV2 with TRBJ2-2; 9 bases match TRBD2. V lost 1 base to trimming and J lost 6 bases; unmatched junction nucleotides: 6. The CDR3 spans 16 residues. Germline V gene lookup returns CDR1 SNHLY and CDR2 FYNNEI.

The chain uses TRBV5-4 and TRBJ2-7, with 7 bases aligning to TRBD1. V was clipped by 4 bases and J by 3 bases; unmatched bases: 7. The CDR3 is 14 amino acids. Per germline, CDR1 SGHNT and CDR2 YYREEE (reference sequence). CDR3 sequence reads: CASSGGQAGYEQYF. The CDR3, as DNA: TGTGCCAGCAGCGGTGGACAGGCAGGCTACGAGCAGTACTTC.

This chain links TRBV10-2 with TRBJ2-5; D perhaps matches TRBD1 (6 bases). Trimming removed 5 bases at V and 0 bases at J, with 13 bases between. CDR3 length: 15 residues. Germline V CDR1 and CDR2: WSHSY, SAAADI. The CDR3 DNA reads as TGCGCCAGCAGTTGGCAGGGGTTGTACCAAGAGACCCAGTACTTC. Its translation: CASSWQGLYQETQYF.

V gene TRBV18 combines with J gene TRBJ1-6; D uncertain. Trimming pared 0 bases from V and 7 bases from J, leaving 13 bases between. The CDR3 spans 16 residues. CDR1 is KGHSH and CDR2 is LQKENI in the germline V gene. The CDR3 sequence is CASSPPTPGTNSPLHF. CDR3 nucleotide sequence: TGTGCCAGCTCACCACCGACCCCCGGAACGAATTCACCCCTCCACTTT.

J is TRBJ2-3 and V is TRBV5-1; 9 bases line up with TRBD1. The CDR3 is 15 residues long. Germline loops: CDR1 SGHRS, CDR2 YFSETQ. V shed 4 bases, J shed 2 bases, and the junction held 5 bases outside the gene matches. This CDR3 reads CASSLQGANTDTQYF. CDR3 sequence (DNA): TGCGCCAGCAGCCTACAGGGGGCGAACACAGATACGCAGTATTTT.

This clone was detected a few times. The V call is TRBV28, the J call TRBJ1-2, with D unclear. This CDR3 is built from 11 residues. CDR1 is MDHEN and CDR2 is SYDVKM in the germline V gene. Trimming stripped 5 bases from V and 7 bases from J, with 8 bases between. The CDR3 coding sequence is TGTGCCAGCAGTCCAAAGGGTGGCTACACCTTC. It translates to CASSPKGGYTF.